This entry lists 15 T cell receptor beta chains sequenced from one sample in a study of radiotherapy plus CTLA-4 blockade in lung cancer. The protocol was immunoSEQ multiplex PCR, while the TCRdb copy is restricted to in-frame clones and leaves out a portion. Of tens of thousands of clones listed, 70% to 80% are singletons. The material sequenced was peripheral blood, taken from a patient treated with radiotherapy plus ipilimumab. The receptors come from a human donor with non-small cell lung cancer who had stable disease on radiotherapy plus ipilimumab.

The chain joins TRBV18 to TRBJ1-4; 8 bases match TRBD1. Trimming cost V 3 bases and J 6 bases; bases outside gene matches: 9. CDR3 length: 16 residues. Germline V gene data show CDR1 as KGHSH and CDR2 as LQKENI. CDR3 protein: CASSPTPQGAYEKLFF. The CDR3 region has the DNA TGTGCCAGCTCACCGACGCCGCAGGGGGCGTATGAAAAACTGTTTTTT. The full variable domain, with the rest looked up from reference TRBV18 and TRBJ1-4, is NAGVMQNPRHLVRRRGQEARLRCSPMKGHSHVYWYRQLPEEGLKFMVYLQKENIIDESGMPKERFSAEFPKEGPSILRIQQVVRGDSAAYFCASSPTPQGAYEKLFFGSGTQLSVL.

The chain employs TRBV28 and TRBJ2-5; D is undetermined. The CDR3 length is 15 residues. The V gene's germline CDR1 is MDHEN and CDR2 SYDVKM. Trimming took 10 bases from V and 2 from J, leaving 20 bases between them. The CDR3 loop reads CATWTLGRQQETQYF. CDR3 nucleotide sequence: TGTGCCACCTGGACCCTAGGTCGTCAGCAAGAGACCCAGTACTTC.

Only one count was recorded for this clone. The chain joins TRBV18 to TRBJ1-6, with a tentative D call TRBD1 (6 bases). CDR1 and CDR2 (germline): KGHSH, LQKENI. The CDR3 is 15 amino acids. The germline V and J ends were trimmed by 2 bases and 9 bases, with 14 bases remaining between them. In DNA form, the CDR3 reads TGTGCCAGCTCACCAAAGGACAGATACACTTCACCCCTCCACTTT. Its translation is CASSPKDRYTSPLHF.

The chain links TRBV18 to TRBJ1-5; D unresolved. V dropped 3 bases and J dropped 0 bases, with 9 bases sitting between them. The CDR3 is made up of 15 amino acids. Germline V gene data show CDR1 as KGHSH and CDR2 as LQKENI. Written as DNA, the CDR3 is TGTGCCAGCTCACCGGGCAGCAATAGCAATCAGCCCCAGCATTTT. It specifies CASSPGSNSNQPQHF.

The chain employs TRBV15 and TRBJ2-5; D perhaps matches TRBD1 (5 bases). V lost 5 bases to trimming and J lost 0 bases, with 10 bases between them. Germline V gene sequence: CDR1 LNHNV, CDR2 YYDKDF (reference sequence). The CDR3 is 14 residues long. The chain's CDR3 is CATSPAQDQETQYF. DNA of the CDR3: TGTGCCACCAGCCCGGCACAGGACCAAGAGACCCAGTACTTC.

J is TRBJ1-6 and V is TRBV2, with 8 bases identical to TRBD1. The CDR3 spans 17 residues. The V gene's germline CDR1 is SNHLY and CDR2 FYNNEI. Trimming at V came to 7 bases and at J to 5 bases, leaving 13 bases not matched to a gene. CDR3 sequence reads: CASIGSGQGPNNSPLHF. The CDR3 DNA reads TGTGCCAGCATCGGCTCCGGACAGGGCCCCAATAATTCACCCCTCCACTTT.

The chain recombines TRBV29-1 with TRBJ2-5; 8 positions match TRBD2. The germline V gene encodes CDR1 SQVTM and CDR2 ANQGSEA. CDR3 size: 12 residues. The V and J ends lost 4 bases and 4 bases, in that order; junction bases with no gene match: 2. The CDR3: CSVVRGGETQYF. CDR3 coding DNA: TGCAGCGTTGTCCGGGGGGGAGAGACCCAGTACTTC. The entire variable domain, with the rest obtained from reference TRBV29-1 and TRBJ2-5, is as follows: SAVISQKPSRDICQRGTSLTIQCQVDSQVTMMFWYRQQPGQSLTLIATANQGSEATYESGFVIDKFPISRPNLTFSTLTVSNMSPEDSSIYLCSVVRGGETQYFGPGTRLLVL.

This clone has just one count. The V call is TRBV25-1, the J call TRBJ1-2; 9 positions agree with TRBD1. The CDR3 is 14 residues long. The germline V gene encodes CDR1 MGHDK and CDR2 SYGVNS. V gave up 6 bases and J gave up 8 bases; unmatched junction bases: 10. CDR3 sequence reads: CASRARTGVGGYTF. Written as DNA, the CDR3 is TGTGCCAGCAGGGCGCGGACAGGGGTAGGAGGCTACACCTTC.

This sequence joins TRBV19 and TRBJ1-1, with 8 bases lining up with TRBD1. V lost 3 bases and J lost 0; bases outside the gene matches: 6. Germline lookup yields CDR1 LNHDA and CDR2 SQIVND (reference sequence). CDR3 length equals 16 residues. The DNA of the CDR3 is TGTGCCAGTAGTATCTCGGGACAGGCGCTGAACACTGAAGCTTTCTTT. Translation: CASSISGQALNTEAFF.

The V call is TRBV5-6, the J call TRBJ1-4; a weak D match, TRBD1 (6 bases). This CDR3 spans 14 amino acids. Germline V gene data show CDR1 as SGHDT and CDR2 as YYEEEE. Trimming left V 2 bases short and J 8 bases short, with 13 bases between. The CDR3 spells CASSFYRGLEKLFF. CDR3 in DNA: TGTGCCAGCAGCTTCTACCGGGGGCTGGAAAAACTGTTTTTT.

This clone has just a few counts. The CDR3 here is CASSEDGRRNTEAFF. The CDR3 DNA is TGTGCCAGCAGTGAAGACGGACGGAGGAACACTGAAGCTTTCTTT. This sequence joins TRBV2 and TRBJ1-1, with D unclear. V gave up 1 base and J gave up 1 base, with 10 bases separating them. Germline CDR1 SNHLY, CDR2 FYNNEI. This CDR3 region has 15 residues.

Comments on this clone: This sample also contains other DNA sequences that code for the same CDR3. The CDR3 spells CASSFKGRGSGGEKLFF. The CDR3 region has the DNA TGTGCCAGCAGTTTTAAAGGCAGGGGAAGTGGAGGAGAAAAACTGTTTTTT. This chain uses TRBV28 with TRBJ1-4, with D tentatively TRBD1 (6 bases). The germline CDR1 and CDR2 sequences are MDHEN and SYDVKM. Trimming removed 3 bases at V and 8 bases at J, with 22 bases between. The CDR3 loop spans 17 amino acids.

The chain uses TRBV11-2 and TRBJ1-2; 7 bases line up with TRBD1. J gave up 3 bases and V 3 bases, and 4 bases lay outside the gene matches. This CDR3 comprises 14 residues. Germline V gene lookup returns CDR1 SGHAT and CDR2 FQNNGV. CDR3 sequence (DNA): TGTGCCAGCAGCTTGGGTGACAGGGACTATGGCTACACCTTC. It is translated as CASSLGDRDYGYTF.

This clone was detected only once. The gene calls are TRBV6-5 and TRBJ1-6; D remains unclear. Germline V gene lookup returns CDR1 MNHEY and CDR2 SVGAGI. The CDR3 runs 10 residues. V lost 8 bases and J lost 10, with 6 bases in between. The CDR3 loop is CASYRSPLHF. DNA of the CDR3: TGTGCCAGCTATCGCTCACCCCTCCACTTT.

This clone was counted only a few times. This chain uses TRBV6-1 with TRBJ1-1; tentative D call: TRBD1 (5 bases). The germline V gene encodes CDR1 MNHNS and CDR2 SASEGT. CDR3 length: 15 amino acids. V was shortened by 1 base and J by 5 bases, with 14 bases between the two germline ends. CDR3 loop: CASSEVELGGTEAFF. CDR3 nucleotide sequence: TGTGCCAGCAGTGAAGTGGAACTGGGGGGAACTGAAGCTTTCTTT.